The sequence of this TCR beta chain was determined in a study of T cells in Graves' hyperthyroidism and ophthalmopathy. Turning to the study itself: Staff took peripheral blood when the initial diagnosis was made, before any treatment began. Study-wide results and limits: Model-based prediction identified ophthalmopathy a median about 6.8 months prior to its onset.

Amplified TCR beta CDR3 regions came from RNA transcripts. Researchers ran a first-round RT-PCR on the TCR CDR3 using the HTBI primer set. TCRdb used MiXCR to reprocess the multiplex PCR reads, holding one entry per CDR3 protein. Of 550,000 to 700,000 distinct CDR3 sequences in the sample, about 15% were seen once. Per the germline V gene, CDR1 is SNHLY and CDR2 is FYNNEI. Trimming removed 1 base at V and 5 bases at J, with 9 bases between. CDR3 length equals 14 residues. In this sample, this clonotype turned up a few times. Its antigen is unidentified. A patient was excluded if there was uncontrolled infection, other autoimmune disease, pregnancy or lactation. PBMCs stemmed from around 10 ml fresh peripheral blood.

This receptor was taken from a woman in her thirties or forties with Graves' ophthalmopathy. The chain employs TRBV2 and TRBJ1-5; a possible D gene is TRBD1 (6 bases). The sequenced sample was blood. The CDR3 spells CASSEVEGDQPQHF. The CDR3 nucleotides are TGTGCCAGCAGTGAAGTGGAGGGGGATCAGCCCCAGCATTTT.